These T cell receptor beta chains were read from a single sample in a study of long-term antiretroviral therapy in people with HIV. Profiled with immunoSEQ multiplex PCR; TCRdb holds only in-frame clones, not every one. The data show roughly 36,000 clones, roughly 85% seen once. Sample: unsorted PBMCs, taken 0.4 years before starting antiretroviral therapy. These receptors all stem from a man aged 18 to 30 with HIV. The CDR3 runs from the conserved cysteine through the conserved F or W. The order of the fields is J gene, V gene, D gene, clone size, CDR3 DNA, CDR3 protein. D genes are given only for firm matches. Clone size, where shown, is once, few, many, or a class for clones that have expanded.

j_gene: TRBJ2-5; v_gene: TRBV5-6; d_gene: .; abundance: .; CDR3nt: TGTGCCAGCAGCTTTTATACAGGGCGGCGGGAGACCCAGTACTTC; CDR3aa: CASSFYTGRRETQYF
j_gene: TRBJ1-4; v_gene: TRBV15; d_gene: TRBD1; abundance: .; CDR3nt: TGTGCCACCAGCAGAACAGGGGACACTAATGAAAAACTGTTTTTT; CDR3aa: CATSRTGDTNEKLFF
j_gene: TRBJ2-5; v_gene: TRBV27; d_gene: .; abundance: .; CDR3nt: TGTGCCAGCAGTCCCCGACAGCCACAAGAGACCCAGTACTTC; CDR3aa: CASSPRQPQETQYF
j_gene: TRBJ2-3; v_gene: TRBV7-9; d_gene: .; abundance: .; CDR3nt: TGTGCCAGCAGCTTAGGGGCTAGCGTGGGAGATACGCAGTATTTT; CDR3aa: CASSLGASVGDTQYF
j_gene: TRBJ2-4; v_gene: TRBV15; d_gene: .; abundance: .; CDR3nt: TGTGCCACCAGTCTCCGTGCAGGGGTAGCCAAAAACATTCAGTACTTC; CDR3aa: CATSLRAGVAKNIQYF
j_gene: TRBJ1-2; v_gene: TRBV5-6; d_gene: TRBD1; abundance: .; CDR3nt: TGTGCCAGCAGCCGGAGGGAGGGGGCGCCTTATGGCTACACCTTC; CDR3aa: CASSRREGAPYGYTF
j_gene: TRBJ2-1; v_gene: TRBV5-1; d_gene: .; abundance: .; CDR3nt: TGCGCCAGCAGCTTGGGTGGGGGAACCGAGCAGTTCTTC; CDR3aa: CASSLGGGTEQFF
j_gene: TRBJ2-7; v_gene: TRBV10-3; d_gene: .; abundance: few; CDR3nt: TGTGCCATCAGTGATGGGGGTCGGCTCTACGAGCAGTACTTC; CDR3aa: CAISDGGRLYEQYF
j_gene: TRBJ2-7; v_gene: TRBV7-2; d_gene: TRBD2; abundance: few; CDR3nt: TGTGCCAGCAGCTTAGAGGCGGGACTAGGGGTTAGCGCCTACGAGCAGTACTTC; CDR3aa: CASSLEAGLGVSAYEQYF
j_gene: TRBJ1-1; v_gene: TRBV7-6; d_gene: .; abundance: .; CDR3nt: TGTGCCAGCAGCCAAAACCCGGGACAGAACACTGAAGCTTTCTTT; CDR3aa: CASSQNPGQNTEAFF
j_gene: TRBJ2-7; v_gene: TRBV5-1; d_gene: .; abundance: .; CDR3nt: TGCGCCAGCAGCTTGGTTCTGGGGAATACGGGCGAGCAGTACTTC; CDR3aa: CASSLVLGNTGEQYF
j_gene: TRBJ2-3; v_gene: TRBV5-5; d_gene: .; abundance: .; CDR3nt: TGTGCCAGCAGCTTGGCCACGGGACTTAACACAGATACGCAGTATTTT; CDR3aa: CASSLATGLNTDTQYF
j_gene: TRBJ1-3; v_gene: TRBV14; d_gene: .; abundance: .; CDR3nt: TGTGCCAGCAGCCTATTTGTTTCTGGAAACACCATATATTTT; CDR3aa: CASSLFVSGNTIYF
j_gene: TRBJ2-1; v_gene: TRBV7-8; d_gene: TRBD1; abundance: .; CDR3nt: TGTGCCAGCAGTGACGGACAGGCCGCTTACAATGAGCAGTTCTTC; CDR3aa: CASSDGQAAYNEQFF
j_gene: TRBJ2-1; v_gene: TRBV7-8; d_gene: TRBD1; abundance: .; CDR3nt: TGTGCCAGCAGCTTTGACAGGGGGAATGAGCAGTTCTTC; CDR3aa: CASSFDRGNEQFF
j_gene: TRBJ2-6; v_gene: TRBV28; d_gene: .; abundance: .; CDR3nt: TGTGCCAGCAGCCTACCGGGACTGTACTCTGGGGCCAACGTCCTGACTTTC; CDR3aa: CASSLPGLYSGANVLTF
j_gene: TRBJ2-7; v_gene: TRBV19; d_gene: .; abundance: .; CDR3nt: TGTGCCAGTAGTATGTCTGGGAATCGGAACGAGCAGTACTTC; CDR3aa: CASSMSGNRNEQYF
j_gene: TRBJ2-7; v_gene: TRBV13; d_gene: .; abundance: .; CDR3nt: TGTGCCAGCAGCTTATCGTACAGAACCAACTACGAGCAGTACTTC; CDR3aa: CASSLSYRTNYEQYF
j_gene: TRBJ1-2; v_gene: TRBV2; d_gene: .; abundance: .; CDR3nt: TGTGCCAGCAGAGACTATAACAACTATGGCTACACCTTC; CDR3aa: CASRDYNNYGYTF
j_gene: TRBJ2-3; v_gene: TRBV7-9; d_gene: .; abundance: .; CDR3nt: TGTGCCAGCAGCCTGGCTGTCACAGATACGCAGTATTTT; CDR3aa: CASSLAVTDTQYF
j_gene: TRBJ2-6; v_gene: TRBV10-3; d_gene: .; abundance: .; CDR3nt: TGTGCCATCAGTGAGGTTCGTGGGGCCAACGTCCTGACTTTC; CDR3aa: CAISEVRGANVLTF
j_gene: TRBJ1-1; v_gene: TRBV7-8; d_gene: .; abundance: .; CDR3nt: TGTGCCAGCAGCTTAGAGCTGGGTATGAACACTGAAGCTTTCTTT; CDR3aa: CASSLELGMNTEAFF
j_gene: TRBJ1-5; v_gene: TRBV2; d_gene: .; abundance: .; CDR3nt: TGTGCCAGCAGTGATTCCGGGGCTTATCAGCCCCAGCATTTT; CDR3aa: CASSDSGAYQPQHF
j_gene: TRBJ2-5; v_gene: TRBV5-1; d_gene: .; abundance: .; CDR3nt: TGCGCCAGCAGCCTTTTCAGGGAAGAGACCCAGTACTTC; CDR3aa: CASSLFREETQYF
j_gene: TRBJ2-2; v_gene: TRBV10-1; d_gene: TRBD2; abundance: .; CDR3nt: TGCGCCAGCGGCGGACTAGCGGGAGTGTCCGGGGAGCTGTTTTTT; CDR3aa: CASGGLAGVSGELFF
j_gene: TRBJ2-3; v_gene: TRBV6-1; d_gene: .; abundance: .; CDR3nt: TGTGCCAGCAGTCGGAGACCGTCCACAGATACGCAGTATTTT; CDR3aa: CASSRRPSTDTQYF
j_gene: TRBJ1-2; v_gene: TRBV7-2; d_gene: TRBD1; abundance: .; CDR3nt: TGTGCCAGCAGCTACGCCCGGAGGGACAGGGAGGTTAACTATGGCTACACCTTC; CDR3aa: CASSYARRDREVNYGYTF
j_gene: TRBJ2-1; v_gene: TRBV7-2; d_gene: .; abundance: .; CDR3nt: TGTGCCAGCAGCCAAGGGGGGGGCCCTTTATATGAGCAGTTCTTC; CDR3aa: CASSQGGGPLYEQFF